This TCR beta chain was sequenced for a study of blood T cell repertoires in COVID-19. About the research overall: COVID-19 samples collected from the United States, Italy and Spain covered acute and convalescent phases.

Only in-frame clones appear in the TCRdb table, and some are missing; sequencing was by immunoSEQ multiplex PCR. This table has about 360,000 clones, approximately 88% appearing once. The CDR3 loop spans 20 amino acids. Sequenced material: PBMCs or T cells enriched from blood (not recorded which). The clonotype was recovered from a woman aged 40 to 49 with acute COVID-19. The gene calls are TRBV7-5 and TRBJ2-6; whether TRBD1, the table's D call, matches the DNA was not checked. TRBV7-5 is marked as a pseudogene. The CDR3 loop reads CARSGWTRTVRDSGANVLTF. In DNA, the CDR3 is TGTGCCAGAAGCGGTTGGACCAGGACAGTTCGAGACTCTGGGGCCAACGTCCTGACTTTC.